Below, 13 T cell receptor beta chains from the same sample are listed, as sequenced in a study of blood T cell repertoires in COVID-19. Data came from immunoSEQ multiplex PCR; TCRdb stores just in-frame clones and leaves some out. The repertoire holds roughly 120,000 clones, with 82% as singletons. Sequenced: peripheral blood. The receptors shown here come from a woman aged 55 to 70 with acute or convalescent COVID-19.

This rearrangement joins TRBV2 to TRBJ1-6; D perhaps matches TRBD1 (6 bases). Germline V gene data show CDR1 as SNHLY and CDR2 as FYNNEI. V lost 3 bases to trimming and J lost 8 bases, with 14 bases between them. This CDR3 region has 15 residues. The DNA of the CDR3 is TGTGCCAGCAGTGAGGGGGGGCTGGGGTATTCACCCCTCCACTTT. Translating gives CASSEGGLGYSPLHF.

The chain has TRBV12-3 or TRBV12-4 and TRBJ1-1; D may be TRBD1 (6 bases). V lost 3 bases and J lost 3, with 8 bases in between. The CDR3 loop spans 13 amino acids. Here the CDR3 reads CASSFEGDTEAFF. As DNA, the CDR3 is TGTGCCAGCAGTTTCGAGGGGGACACTGAAGCTTTCTTT.

The chain is built from TRBV7-7 and TRBJ2-2; TRBD2 might be the D (6 bases). The germline V gene encodes CDR1 SSHAT and CDR2 FNYEAQ (reference sequence). The CDR3 totals 19 residues. V lost 4 bases, J lost 6 bases, and 27 bases lay in between. This chain's CDR3 is CASSSTAPPHGSTAGELFF. In DNA form, the CDR3 reads TGTGCCAGCAGCTCAACCGCCCCCCCCCACGGGAGTACAGCCGGGGAGCTGTTTTTT.

CDR3 in amino acids: CASSFGINTEAFF. The DNA of the CDR3 is TGCGCCAGCAGCTTCGGGATTAACACTGAAGCTTTCTTT. The chain employs TRBV5-1 and TRBJ1-1; D unclear. The CDR3 totals 13 residues. Germline V gene data show CDR1 as SGHRS and CDR2 as YFSETQ. Trimming removed 2 bases from V and 2 bases from J, with 7 bases in between.

This clone came up a few times. This rearrangement joins TRBV7-2 to TRBJ2-5; D unclear. The CDR3 totals 13 residues. CDR1 is SGHTA, CDR2 FQGNSA, per germline. Trimming stripped 1 base from V and 3 bases from J, with 6 bases between. CDR3 DNA sequence: TGTGCCAGCAGCTTAGGGCTAGAAGAGACCCAGTACTTC. Translated, it gives CASSLGLEETQYF.

V usage is TRBV30 and J usage is TRBJ2-7; 12 bases match TRBD1. CDR1 GTSNPN and CDR2 SVGIG come from the germline V gene (reference sequence). V lost 1 base, J lost 4 bases, and 2 bases stayed unmatched. The CDR3 is 14 amino acids. The CDR3 spells CAWSEGQGAYEQYF. The CDR3 bases are TGTGCCTGGAGTGAGGGACAGGGGGCATACGAGCAGTACTTC. The variable domain in full, completed from reference TRBV30 and TRBJ2-7, reads SQTIHQWPATLVQPVGSPLSLECTVEGTSNPNLYWYRQAAGRGLQLLFYSVGIGQISSEVPQNLSASRPQDRQFILSSKKLLLSDSGFYLCAWSEGQGAYEQYFGPGTRLTVT.

The chain joins TRBV24-1 to TRBJ1-4; 8 bases are shared with TRBD1. Germline assignment: CDR1 KGHDR and CDR2 SFDVKD. With 4 bases clipped from V and 8 bases from J, the junction kept 11 bases outside the gene matches. This CDR3 is built from 16 residues. The CDR3 DNA follows: TGTGCCACCAGTGAAGGACAGACAGGGGAAGGGGAAAAACTGTTTTTT. Protein sequence: CATSEGQTGEGEKLFF.

The genes are TRBV9 and TRBJ2-7, with D possibly being TRBD2 (6 bases). The CDR3 has 14 residues. Germline V lookup: CDR1 SGDLS, CDR2 YYNGEE. Trimming removed 5 bases at V and 7 bases at J, with 19 bases between. CDR3 in amino acids: CASSRGLGTGEQYF. The CDR3, as DNA: TGTGCCAGCAGTCGGGGACTGGGGACGGGGGAGCAGTACTTC.

V gene TRBV5-1 combines with J gene TRBJ1-1; D ambiguous. CDR1 and CDR2 from the germline V gene are SGHRS and YFSETQ. V was pared by 1 base and J by 4 bases, with 14 bases between. This CDR3 contains 15 residues. The CDR3 sequence is CASSLTGIEGTEAFF. The CDR3 nucleotides are TGCGCCAGCAGCTTGACCGGGATTGAGGGCACTGAAGCTTTCTTT.

The J gene is TRBJ1-2, the V gene TRBV7-9, with D tentatively TRBD1 (5 bases). The CDR3 length is 13 residues. Germline assignment: CDR1 SEHNR and CDR2 FQNEAQ (reference sequence). Trimming removed 6 bases from V and 7 bases from J, with 15 bases in between. The CDR3 spells CASSRSGSGGYTF. CDR3 DNA: TGTGCCAGCAGTAGGTCAGGGTCCGGTGGCTACACCTTC.

The sample holds a few counts of this clone. This chain uses TRBV5-4 with TRBJ1-1; weak D call: TRBD1 (5 bases). In germline, CDR1 is SGHNT, CDR2 YYREEE (reference sequence). V was pared by 5 bases and J by 1 base, with 9 bases between. The length of the CDR3 is 13 residues. This chain's CDR3 is CASSTGQNTEAFF. CDR3 DNA sequence: TGTGCCAGCAGTACAGGACAGAACACTGAAGCTTTCTTT.

CDR3 amino acids: CATSRVGQGKETQYF. CDR3 sequence (DNA): TGTGCCACCAGCAGGGTGGGGCAGGGGAAGGAGACCCAGTACTTC. The chain couples TRBV15 to TRBJ2-5, with D possibly TRBD1 on 6 matching bases. Per the germline V gene, CDR1 is LNHNV and CDR2 is YYDKDF (reference sequence). Trimming removed 3 bases at V and 5 bases at J, with 16 bases between. The CDR3 has 15 amino acids.

This chain links TRBV3-1 (or the pseudogene TRBV3-2) with TRBJ1-2; tentative D call: TRBD1 (5 bases). The germline CDR1 and CDR2 sequences are LGHDT and YNNKEL (reference sequence). The CDR3 contains 12 residues. With 4 bases removed from V and 8 bases from J, the gap between germline ends came to 11 bases. The CDR3 protein is CASSPRTFGYTF. DNA of the CDR3: TGTGCCAGCAGCCCCAGGACATTCGGCTACACCTTC.